This passage covers 4 T cell receptor beta chains from one sample sequenced in a study of vaccination and CD4 T cells after COVID-19. Their antigen targets remain unknown. Researchers used the Oncomine TCR Beta short-read assay to sequence DNA from cultured CD4+ T cells. TCRdb fed the PCR reads into MiXCR, producing one record per CDR3 protein. The sample records roughly 20,000 distinct CDR3 sequences, roughly two fifths being singletons. Stated treatment: roughly 10-day PBMC culture with coronavirus spike peptide pools or control peptides (ViraFEST assay). The starting material was CD4+ T cells from blood, cultured in vitro, obtained before SARS-CoV-2 vaccination. These receptors all come from a human donor who received a COVID-19 vaccine.

The CDR3 spells CATSRRDRASEAFF. Written as DNA, the CDR3 is TGTGCCACCAGCCGCCGGGACAGGGCCAGTGAAGCTTTCTTT. V and J are TRBV15 and TRBJ1-1; 9 nucleotides match TRBD1. There are 14 residues in the CDR3. Germline lookup yields CDR1 LNHNV and CDR2 YYDKDF (reference sequence). Unmatched junction bases numbered 8, after V lost 5 bases and J lost 7 bases.

This clonotype was detected only a few times. The chain links TRBV2 to TRBJ1-1; D is unresolved. Trimming removed 1 base at V and 8 bases at J, with 5 bases between. From germline, CDR1 is SNHLY and CDR2 FYNNEI. CDR3 size: 11 residues. CDR3 in DNA: TGTGCCAGCAGTGAAGTCGTGGAAGCTTTCTTT. Residues: CASSEVVEAFF.

The chain joins TRBV7-2 to TRBJ1-2; no firm D call. Trimming removed 2 bases at V and 8 bases at J, with 6 bases between. This CDR3 contains 11 residues. Germline lookup yields CDR1 SGHTA and CDR2 FQGNSA. The CDR3 loop reads CASSLKIGYTF. DNA of the CDR3: TGTGCCAGCAGCTTAAAGATCGGCTACACCTTC. The variable domain in full, completed from reference TRBV7-2 and TRBJ1-2, reads GAGVSQSPSNKVTEKGKDVELRCDPISGHTALYWYRQSLGQGLEFLIYFQGNSAPDKSGLPSDRFSAERTGGSVSTLTIQRTQQEDSAVYLCASSLKIGYTFGSGTRLTVV.

CDR3 protein: CASRRQGEGGELFF. The CDR3 nucleotides are TGTGCCAGTAGAAGACAGGGGGAAGGCGGGGAGCTGTTTTTT. The chain recombines TRBV19 with TRBJ2-2; 9 positions agree with TRBD1. From germline, CDR1 is LNHDA and CDR2 SQIVND (reference sequence). V lost 6 bases to trimming and J lost 7 bases; unmatched junction nucleotides: 6. The CDR3 sequence is 14 residues long.